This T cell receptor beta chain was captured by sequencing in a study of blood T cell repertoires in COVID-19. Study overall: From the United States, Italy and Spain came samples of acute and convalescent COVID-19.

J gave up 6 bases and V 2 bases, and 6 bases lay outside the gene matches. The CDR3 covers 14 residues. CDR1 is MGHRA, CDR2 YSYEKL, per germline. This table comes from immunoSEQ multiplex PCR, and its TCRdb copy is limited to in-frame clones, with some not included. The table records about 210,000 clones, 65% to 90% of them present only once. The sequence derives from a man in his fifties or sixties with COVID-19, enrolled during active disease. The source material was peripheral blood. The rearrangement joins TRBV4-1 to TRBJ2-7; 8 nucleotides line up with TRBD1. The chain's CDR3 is CASSQYLTGVEQYF. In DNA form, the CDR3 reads TGCGCCAGCAGCCAATATCTGACAGGGGTCGAGCAGTACTTC.